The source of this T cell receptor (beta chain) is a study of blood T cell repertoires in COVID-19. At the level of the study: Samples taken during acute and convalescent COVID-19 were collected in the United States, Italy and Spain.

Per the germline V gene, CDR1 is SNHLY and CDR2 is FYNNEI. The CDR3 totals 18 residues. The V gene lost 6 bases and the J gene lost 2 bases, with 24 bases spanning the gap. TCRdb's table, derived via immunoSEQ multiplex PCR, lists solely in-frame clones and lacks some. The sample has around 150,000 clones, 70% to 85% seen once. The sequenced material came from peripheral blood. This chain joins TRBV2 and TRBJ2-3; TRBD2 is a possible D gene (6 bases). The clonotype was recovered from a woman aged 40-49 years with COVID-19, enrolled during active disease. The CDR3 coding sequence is TGTGCCAGCAGCCGGACTAAGATTAGCGGAGGTTTCACAGATACGCAGTATTTT. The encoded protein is CASSRTKISGGFTDTQYF. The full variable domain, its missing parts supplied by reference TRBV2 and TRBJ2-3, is EPEVTQTPSHQVTQMGQEVILRCVPISNHLYFYWYRQILGQKVEFLVSFYNNEISEKSEIFDDQFSVERPDGSNFTLKIRSTKLEDSAMYFCASSRTKISGGFTDTQYFGPGTRLTVL.